Presented here are 27 T cell receptor beta chains from one specimen sequenced in a study of control samples from healthy donors and cancer patients. The table came from immunoSEQ multiplex PCR; TCRdb's copy has only in-frame clones and leaves some out. The repertoire consists of under 200,000 clones, with 94% occurring once and the leading ten covering over 6.5%. The specimen was blood. The receptors were gathered from a woman aged 35 to 49 in good health.

J is TRBJ1-3 and V is TRBV19, with no clear D. This CDR3 comprises 18 residues. Deletions cut 5 bases from V and 4 bases from J, with 24 bases between. Germline values: CDR1 LNHDA, CDR2 SQIVND (reference sequence). In DNA, the CDR3 is TGTGCCAGTAGTTATCGAACCATCGGACTGGTACCGGGAAACACCATATATTTT. The encoded protein is CASSYRTIGLVPGNTIYF.

The chain couples TRBV28 to TRBJ1-5; D is unresolved. CDR3 length: 16 amino acids. Germline lookup yields CDR1 MDHEN and CDR2 SYDVKM. V was shortened by 7 bases and J by 4 bases, with 20 bases between the two germline ends. The CDR3 is CASIFSGNGGNQPQHF. The CDR3 DNA sequence: TGTGCCAGCATTTTTTCCGGGAACGGCGGGAATCAGCCCCAGCATTTT.

The CDR3 bases are TGTGCCAGCTCACCTAAAGATACGCAGTATTTT. Residues: CASSPKDTQYF. The chain links TRBV18 to TRBJ2-3; unclear D gene. The ends were cut back, 3 bases at V and 5 bases at J, with 3 bases in the middle. Germline V gives CDR1 KGHSH, CDR2 LQKENI. The CDR3 is 11 amino acids.

The rearrangement uses TRBV6-2 or TRBV6-3 and TRBJ2-1, with 9 bases matching TRBD2. Germline CDR1 reads MNHEY; CDR2 reads SVGEGT. This CDR3 is 16 amino acids long. Trimming took 4 bases from V and 4 from J; bases not matched to a gene: 8. The CDR3 reads CASSSQTSGYYNEQFF. DNA for the CDR3: TGTGCCAGCAGTTCCCAGACTAGCGGTTATTACAATGAGCAGTTCTTC.

The V gene is TRBV29-1, the J gene TRBJ1-2; 8 bases fit TRBD1. V dropped 6 bases and J dropped 1; count of bases not matched to a gene: 7. Germline V CDR1 and CDR2: SQVTM, ANQGSEA. This CDR3 is built from 14 residues. The chain's CDR3 is CSVHQGAVNYGYTF. The CDR3 DNA reads TGCAGCGTGCACCAGGGGGCGGTTAACTATGGCTACACCTTC.

The chain has TRBV6-1 and TRBJ1-5; TRBD1 might be the D (5 bases). The CDR3 spans 14 residues. Germline values: CDR1 MNHNS, CDR2 SASEGT. V was trimmed by 1 base and J by 9 bases, leaving 13 bases between them. CDR3: CASSEGGEWVPQHF. The CDR3, as DNA: TGTGCCAGCAGTGAAGGGGGGGAGTGGGTGCCCCAGCATTTT.

The chain uses TRBV3-1 (or the pseudogene TRBV3-2) and TRBJ1-1, with 7 bases that match TRBD1. The CDR3 spans 16 residues. Germline V gene lookup returns CDR1 LGHDT and CDR2 YNNKEL (reference sequence). V shed 2 bases and J 1 base; nucleotides not matched to a gene: 7. The DNA for the CDR3 is TGTGCCAGCAGCCAACTCCGACAGGGAGGGAACACTGAAGCTTTCTTT. Protein sequence: CASSQLRQGGNTEAFF.

The chain combines TRBV21-1 with TRBJ1-1; the table assigns TRBD1, which was not confirmed against the DNA. TRBV21-1 is reported as a pseudogene. This CDR3 region has 14 residues. CDR3 sequence: CASSVLTGMAEAFF. CDR3 in DNA: TGTGCCAGCAGCGTGCTGACAGGGATGGCTGAAGCTTTCTTT.

V gene TRBV19 combines with J gene TRBJ2-3; D tentatively reads TRBD1 or TRBD2 (10 bases each). Trimming removed 8 bases from V and 6 bases from J, with 30 bases in between. CDR1 LNHDA and CDR2 SQIVND come from the germline V gene (reference sequence). The CDR3 runs to 18 residues. The CDR3 coding sequence is TGTGCCAGTCGGGACAGGGGAAGAGCTAGCGGGAGTACTGATACGCAGTATTTT. Its translation is CASRDRGRASGSTDTQYF.

The chain joins TRBV2 to TRBJ1-2; 8 positions agree with TRBD1. CDR3 size: 14 residues. V lost 7 bases, J lost 4 bases, and 8 bases stayed unmatched. Germline V gives CDR1 SNHLY, CDR2 FYNNEI. CDR3 sequence (DNA): TGTGCCAGCAAACGGACAGGGATAGGCTATGGCTACACCTTC. Protein product: CASKRTGIGYGYTF.

The chain is built from TRBV24-1 and TRBJ1-2, with 7 positions matching TRBD1. There are 13 residues in the CDR3. V gave up 6 bases and J gave up 7 bases; unmatched junction bases: 7. Germline loops: CDR1 KGHDR, CDR2 SFDVKD. CDR3 sequence reads: CATSNRGGGGYTF. The CDR3, as DNA: TGTGCCACCAGTAACAGGGGTGGGGGTGGCTACACCTTC.

Comments on this clone: The junction departs from the called germline gene at one end, perhaps through a read error. The V call is TRBV7-7, the J call TRBJ2-1; 8 bases match TRBD2. The CDR3 length is 13 residues. Germline V gives CDR1 SSHAT, CDR2 FNYEAQ (reference sequence). CDR3 loop: CASSLGSGSGQFF. The CDR3 bases are TGTGCTAGCAGCTTAGGAAGCGGGAGCGGACAGTTCTTC.

The chain is built from TRBV19 and TRBJ2-1, with D possibly matching TRBD1 (6 bases). CDR3 length equals 14 residues. Germline V CDR1 and CDR2: LNHDA, SQIVND (reference sequence). Trimming took off 6 bases at V and 1 base at J, with 10 bases between the two ends. The CDR3 DNA sequence: TGTGCCAGTAGCCACAGGGATTCCTACAATGAGCAGTTCTTC. Encoded protein: CASSHRDSYNEQFF.

The rearrangement uses TRBV7-3 and TRBJ1-2; possibly TRBD1 for D (6 bases). The CDR3 totals 15 residues. V gave up 3 bases and J gave up 5 bases, with 16 bases separating them. The V gene's germline CDR1 is SGHTA and CDR2 FQGTGA. The chain's CDR3 is CASSLGTGGAYGYTF. For the CDR3, the DNA is TGTGCCAGCAGCTTGGGGACTGGGGGCGCGTATGGCTACACCTTC.

This clone was detected once. The chain joins TRBV6-5 to TRBJ2-7; D might be TRBD1 (5 bases). Trimming shortened V by 5 bases and J by 8 bases, and 10 bases separated the two germline ends. Germline V gene data show CDR1 as MNHEY and CDR2 as SVGAGI. CDR3 length: 11 amino acids. As DNA, the CDR3 is TGTGCCAGCAGTCGGAAGGACAAGCAGTACTTC. This gives the protein CASSRKDKQYF.

This chain joins TRBV18 and TRBJ1-6, with D possibly matching TRBD1 (6 bases). The CDR3 runs 18 residues. V dropped 1 base and J dropped 0 bases, with 13 bases sitting between them. The germline V gene encodes CDR1 KGHSH and CDR2 LQKENI. CDR3 DNA: TGTGCCAGCTCACCACTTTCAGGGGATAGCTCCTATAATTCACCCCTCCACTTT. It yields the protein CASSPLSGDSSYNSPLHF.

This chain links TRBV6-6 with TRBJ2-7; possible D gene TRBD1, 6 bases. CDR1 and CDR2 from the germline V gene are MNHNY and SVGAGI (reference sequence). The CDR3 runs 13 residues. V lost 7 bases and J lost 1, with 11 bases in between. Here the CDR3 reads CASTWTVSYEQYF. CDR3 sequence (DNA): TGTGCCAGCACTTGGACAGTATCCTACGAGCAGTACTTC.

In its sample, this clone was seen once. The chain uses TRBV6-6 and TRBJ1-1, with D possibly matching TRBD1 (6 bases). The germline V and J ends were trimmed by 7 bases and 2 bases, with 17 bases remaining between them. The CDR3 is 15 residues long. In germline, CDR1 is MNHNY, CDR2 SVGAGI (reference sequence). CDR3 in amino acids: CASKATQGKNTEAFF. For the CDR3, the DNA is TGTGCCAGCAAGGCCACACAGGGTAAAAACACTGAAGCTTTCTTT.

The chain combines TRBV5-8 with TRBJ2-1, with a tentative D call TRBD2 (5 bases). The CDR3 consists of 14 residues. Germline-derived CDR1 and CDR2 are SGHTS and YDEGEE. V was cut by 10 bases and J by 0 bases, with 14 bases left in between. The CDR3 loop reads CAGRAGSSYNEQFF. The CDR3 DNA sequence: TGTGCCGGCCGGGCGGGTAGCTCCTACAATGAGCAGTTCTTC. The whole variable domain, remainder taken from reference TRBV5-8 and TRBJ2-1, is EAGVTQSPTHLIKTRGQQATLRCSPISGHTSVYWYQQALGLGLQFLLWYDEGEERNRGNFPPRFSGRQFPNYSSELNVNALELEDSALYLCAGRAGSSYNEQFFGPGTRLTVL.

The chain uses TRBV21-1 and TRBJ1-4; TRBD1 reflects the table's D call only, with no check against the DNA. TRBV21-1 is classified as a pseudogene. CDR3 length equals 14 residues. The CDR3 protein is CASSKGTGDEKLFF. CDR3 DNA: TGTGCCAGCAGCAAAGGGACAGGGGATGAAAAACTGTTTTTT.

The chain combines TRBV19 with TRBJ2-1, with 13 bases fitting TRBD2. CDR3 length: 17 amino acids. The V gene end was trimmed by 4 bases and the J gene end by 1 base; junction bases not matched to a gene: 4. The germline gives CDR1 LNHDA, CDR2 SQIVND (reference sequence). The CDR3 coding sequence is TGTGCCAGTAGTAGAACTAGCGGGAGGGGATCCTACAATGAGCAGTTCTTC. This gives the protein CASSRTSGRGSYNEQFF.

This clone was observed a single time. This CDR3 is CASGRNQPQHF. The DNA of the CDR3 is TGTGCTAGTGGTCGGAATCAGCCCCAGCATTTT. The chain is built from TRBV12-5 and TRBJ1-5, with no clear D. The germline V gene encodes CDR1 LGHNT and CDR2 FRNRAP. The CDR3 is 11 amino acids. V gave up 5 bases and J gave up 4 bases, with 3 bases separating them.

V and J are TRBV25-1 and TRBJ1-4; the D is unclear. The CDR3 has 15 amino acids. The V and J ends lost 5 bases and 8 bases respectively, with 18 bases between them. Germline CDR1 and CDR2: MGHDK and SYGVNS. CDR3: CASSLPGNSPEKLFF. The CDR3 DNA is TGTGCCAGCAGTTTACCGGGGAATTCTCCGGAAAAACTGTTTTTT.

The genes are TRBV4-1 and TRBJ2-1; D is undetermined. V lost 0 bases and J lost 5, with 8 bases in between. Per the germline V gene, CDR1 is MGHRA and CDR2 is YSYEKL. This CDR3 has 14 amino acids. For the CDR3, the DNA is TGCGCCAGCAGCCAAGAGGGTAGGAACAATGAGCAGTTCTTC. Translation: CASSQEGRNNEQFF.

The chain recombines TRBV7-2 with TRBJ2-7; tentatively, D is TRBD1 or TRBD2 (7 bases each). CDR1 is SGHTA, CDR2 FQGNSA, per germline. The CDR3 is 18 amino acids. The V end lost 0 bases, the J end lost 5 bases, and 23 bases lay between the germline ends. CDR3 DNA: TGTGCCAGCAGCTTAGCGGGAGGGGGCCCGAGCGGATTCGACGAGCAGTACTTC. As protein: CASSLAGGGPSGFDEQYF. The whole variable domain, filled in from reference TRBV7-2 and TRBJ2-7, reads GAGVSQSPSNKVTEKGKDVELRCDPISGHTALYWYRQSLGQGLEFLIYFQGNSAPDKSGLPSDRFSAERTGGSVSTLTIQRTQQEDSAVYLCASSLAGGGPSGFDEQYFGPGTRLTVT.

In DNA, the CDR3 is TGCGCCCAACCGCATCCGTGGGAGCCGAACACTGAAGCTTTCTTT. This sequence encodes CAQPHPWEPNTEAFF. The chain uses TRBV10-1 and TRBJ1-1; D is ambiguous. V was clipped by 11 bases and J by 1 base, with 20 bases between them. There are 15 residues in the CDR3. Germline V gives CDR1 WNHNN, CDR2 SYGVQD (reference sequence).

This chain uses TRBV9 with TRBJ1-3, with D possibly being TRBD1 (6 bases). Trimming removed 0 bases from V and 1 base from J, with 14 bases in between. The V gene's germline CDR1 is SGDLS and CDR2 YYNGEE. The CDR3 covers 17 residues. CDR3 sequence (DNA): TGTGCCAGCAGCGTAGGGGCAGGGGATGCTTCTGGAAACACCATATATTTT. Protein sequence: CASSVGAGDASGNTIYF.